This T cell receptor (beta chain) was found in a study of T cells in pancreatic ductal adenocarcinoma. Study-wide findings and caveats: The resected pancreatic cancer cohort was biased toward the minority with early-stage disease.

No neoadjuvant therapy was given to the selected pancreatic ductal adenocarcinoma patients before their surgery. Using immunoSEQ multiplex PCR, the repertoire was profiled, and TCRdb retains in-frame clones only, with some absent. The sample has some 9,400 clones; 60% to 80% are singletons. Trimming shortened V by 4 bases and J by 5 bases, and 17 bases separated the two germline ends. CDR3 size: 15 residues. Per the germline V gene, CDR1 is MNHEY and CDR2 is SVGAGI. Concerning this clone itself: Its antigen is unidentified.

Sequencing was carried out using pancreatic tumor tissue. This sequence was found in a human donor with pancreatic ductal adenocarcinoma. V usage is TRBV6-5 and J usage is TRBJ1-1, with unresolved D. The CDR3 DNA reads TGTGCCAGCAGTTCAACGCGGGGAGGTGTGACTGAAGCTTTCTTT. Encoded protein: CASSSTRGGVTEAFF.